A single TCR beta chain is shown here with its context. This entry is derived from a study of shared clonotypes between healthy human individuals. The method was immunoSEQ multiplex PCR; TCRdb's version includes in-frame clones alone and lacks a portion of them. The sample consists of about 2.5 million clones, around 90% of them appearing once. The sequence was collected from a man in his late teens or twenties in good health. Some clones in this sample may be carry-over from other donors' samples. The sequenced sample consisted of naive CD4+ T cells from PBMCs. Subset described: CD45RA+ positively selected.

The CDR3: CASSVQTGNTGELFF. The CDR3 DNA reads TGTGCCAGCAGCGTACAGACAGGAAACACCGGGGAGCTGTTTTTT. The genes are TRBV9 and TRBJ2-2, with D tentatively TRBD1 (6 bases). V shed 1 base and J shed 2 bases, with 9 bases lying between them. CDR3 length: 15 residues. The V gene's germline CDR1 is SGDLS and CDR2 YYNGEE.